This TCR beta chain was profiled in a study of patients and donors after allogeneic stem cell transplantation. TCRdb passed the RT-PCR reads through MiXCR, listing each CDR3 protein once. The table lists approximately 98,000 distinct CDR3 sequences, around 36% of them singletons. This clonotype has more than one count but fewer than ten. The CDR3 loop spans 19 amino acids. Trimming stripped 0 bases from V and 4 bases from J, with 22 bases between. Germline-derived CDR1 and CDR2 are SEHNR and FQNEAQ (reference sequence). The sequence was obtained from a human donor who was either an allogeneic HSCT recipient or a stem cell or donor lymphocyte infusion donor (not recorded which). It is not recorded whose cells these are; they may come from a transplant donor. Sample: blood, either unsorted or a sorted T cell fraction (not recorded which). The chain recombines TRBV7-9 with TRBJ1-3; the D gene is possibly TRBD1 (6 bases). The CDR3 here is CASSLAQTRGDRGGNTIYF. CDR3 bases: TGTGCCAGCAGCTTAGCCCAGACGAGGGGGGATAGAGGAGGAAACACCATATATTTT.